This TCR beta chain was identified in a study of CD8 T cells in ankylosing spondylitis. Study results and caveats: Significant enrichment of disease-linked clones was reportedly seen in matched ankylosing spondylitis synovial fluid. CD8+ cells made up the disease-linked clones, which were relatively rare in peripheral blood. What seemed typical of ankylosing spondylitis blood was a TCR beta motif built from roughly 8 highly homologous variants.

5'-RACE, quantitative and with molecular barcodes, yielded the TCR beta libraries. Each CDR3 protein gets one entry after TCRdb re-called the 5' RACE reads with MiXCR. This table has about 90,000 distinct CDR3 sequences, around 26% appearing once. This clonotype appeared a few times. Its antigen is currently unknown. Germline CDR1 SEHNR, CDR2 FQNEAQ (reference sequence). The CDR3 extends over 15 amino acids. Trimming cost V 10 bases and J 2 bases, with 19 bases left between them. The receptor was derived from a male donor with ankylosing spondylitis or in good health (not recorded which). The chain employs TRBV7-9 and TRBJ2-3; the D gene is possibly TRBD2 (5 bases). Sequencing was done on a sample of blood, either unsorted or a sorted T cell fraction (not recorded which). CDR3 amino acids: CATQVGDTFTDTQYF. The CDR3 DNA follows: TGTGCCACCCAGGTCGGGGATACTTTCACAGATACGCAGTATTTT.